What follows are 25 T cell receptor beta chains derived from one specimen sequenced in a study of cytomegalovirus exposure and HLA in healthy donors. The PCR was carried out with 60 Vbeta primers and 13 Jbeta primers. The protocol was immunoSEQ multiplex PCR, while the TCRdb copy is restricted to in-frame clones and leaves out a portion. The data contain around 130,000 clones, approximately 83% of them singletons. Sequenced input: PBMCs. Receptors were obtained from a girl aged 2-10 years in good health and CMV-seronegative.

The chain links TRBV6-1 to TRBJ1-1; weak D call: TRBD1 (5 bases). The CDR3 is 19 residues long. The V and J ends lost 2 bases and 0 bases respectively, with 22 bases between them. Per the germline V gene, CDR1 is MNHNS and CDR2 is SASEGT. The CDR3 DNA reads as TGTGCCAGCAGTGAATTTGGGCAGCCAACCTGGGGCATGAACACTGAAGCTTTCTTT. Its protein product is CASSEFGQPTWGMNTEAFF.

V gene TRBV2 combines with J gene TRBJ1-2; no firm D call. V was clipped by 4 bases and J by 4 bases, with 10 bases between them. CDR1 is SNHLY and CDR2 is FYNNEI in the germline V gene. The CDR3 runs to 13 residues. The CDR3 DNA follows: TGTGCCAGCAGTGTTGTCACAGCCTATGGCTACACCTTC. Protein: CASSVVTAYGYTF.

The chain joins TRBV29-1 to TRBJ2-7, with TRBD1 matching 9 bases. The CDR3 covers 15 residues. Germline V gene lookup returns CDR1 SQVTM and CDR2 ANQGSEA. The J segment lost 7 bases and the V segment lost 6 bases, leaving 16 bases of the junction unmatched. CDR3 bases: TGCAGCGTGGGGTCCACCGGGACAGGGAAGGGGGAGCAGTACTTC. This sequence encodes CSVGSTGTGKGEQYF.

This clone showed up just a few times. The V and J genes are TRBV4-1 and TRBJ2-7; D possibly corresponds to TRBD2 (6 bases). The V and J ends lost 0 bases and 3 bases respectively, with 15 bases between them. CDR1 is MGHRA and CDR2 is YSYEKL in the germline V gene. The CDR3 extends over 16 amino acids. Here the CDR3 reads CASSQDRAGVFYEQYF. CDR3 in DNA: TGCGCCAGCAGCCAAGATAGAGCGGGTGTGTTCTACGAGCAGTACTTC.

This chain links TRBV27 with TRBJ1-5; D not resolved. Germline values: CDR1 MNHEY, CDR2 SMNVEV (reference sequence). CDR3 length equals 13 residues. V was cut by 8 bases and J by 3 bases, with 11 bases left in between. DNA for the CDR3: TGTGCCAGCCGTCTAGAGACCAATCAGCCCCAGCATTTT. It codes for CASRLETNQPQHF.

This clone was seen just once. The chain couples TRBV4-1 to TRBJ1-5; tentative D call: TRBD1 (6 bases). CDR3 length: 14 amino acids. With 1 base removed from V and 7 bases from J, the gap between germline ends came to 11 bases. Germline lookup yields CDR1 MGHRA and CDR2 YSYEKL. The CDR3 protein is CASSQVWGGQPQHF. CDR3 nucleotide sequence: TGCGCCAGCAGCCAAGTCTGGGGGGGCCAGCCCCAGCATTTT.

The chain combines TRBV30 with TRBJ2-3; 8 nucleotides match TRBD2. Per the germline V gene, CDR1 is GTSNPN and CDR2 is SVGIG (reference sequence). Trimming took 2 bases from V and 0 from J; bases not matched to a gene: 4. This CDR3 has 15 residues. CDR3 loop: CAWSRGGKSTDTQYF. The CDR3 DNA is TGTGCCTGGAGTCGGGGGGGCAAAAGCACAGATACGCAGTATTTT.

The chain combines TRBV5-4 with TRBJ1-1; 7 nucleotides match TRBD1. The V gene's germline CDR1 is SGHNT and CDR2 YYREEE (reference sequence). V shed 4 bases and J 8 bases; nucleotides not matched to a gene: 8. The CDR3 is 13 amino acids. The CDR3 coding sequence is TGTGCCAGCAGCGCAGACAGGGAGAGGGAAGCTTTCTTT. It encodes CASSADREREAFF.

This clone has only one observation. The chain links TRBV2 to TRBJ2-2, with 9 bases aligning to TRBD2. The germline V gene encodes CDR1 SNHLY and CDR2 FYNNEI. CDR3 length: 15 amino acids. V trimming: 7 bases; J trimming: 2 bases; junction bases outside the gene matches: 5. In DNA, the CDR3 is TGTGCCAGCAAAAGAGCGGGGGGTAACACCGGGGAGCTGTTTTTT. Translated, it gives CASKRAGGNTGELFF.

This chain connects TRBV7-6 to TRBJ2-5, with 8 nucleotides matching TRBD2. The DNA end is a closer match to TRBJ2-7, so the J assignment may be wrong. Germline assignment: CDR1 SGHVS and CDR2 FNYEAQ. This CDR3 is 14 amino acids long. The CDR3 DNA reads TGTGCCAGCAGCTTGGGACTAGATCTCTACGAGCAGTACTTC. Translation: CASSLGLDLYEQYF.

The chain recombines TRBV28 with TRBJ1-5; 9 bases are a match to TRBD1. After removal of 3 bases from V and 5 bases from J, the junction contained 17 bases not matched to a gene. The CDR3 has 19 amino acids. Germline CDR1 is MDHEN and CDR2 is SYDVKM. The CDR3 nucleotides are TGTGCCAGCAGTTTTCTCTCTATCCCGGGACAGGGAAAGGATCAGCCCCAGCATTTT. It specifies CASSFLSIPGQGKDQPQHF.

This clone was found a few times. The chain has TRBV19 and TRBJ2-7; D possibly corresponds to TRBD1 (6 bases). With 0 bases removed from V and 6 bases from J, the gap between germline ends came to 15 bases. Germline values: CDR1 LNHDA, CDR2 SQIVND (reference sequence). The CDR3 has 15 residues. The CDR3 reads CASSIEGGQSAEQYF. The CDR3 DNA reads as TGTGCCAGTAGTATAGAGGGTGGACAGTCCGCCGAGCAGTACTTC.

This clone was seen only a few times. This chain joins TRBV28 and TRBJ2-7; no reliable D call. CDR3 length: 13 amino acids. Trimming removed 2 bases at V and 7 bases at J, with 12 bases between. Germline V gives CDR1 MDHEN, CDR2 SYDVKM. The CDR3 DNA follows: TGTGCCAGCAGTTTAGGTAGTCTGGTAGAGCAGTACTTC. It specifies CASSLGSLVEQYF.

The chain uses TRBV30 and TRBJ2-2; TRBD2 aligns across 10 bases. There are 15 residues in the CDR3. Looked up from germline, CDR1 is GTSNPN and CDR2 is SVGIG (reference sequence). Trimming took 7 bases from V and 0 from J; bases not matched to a gene: 5. The CDR3 coding sequence is TGTGCCTCGGACACTAGCGGGGCGAACACCGGGGAGCTGTTTTTT. Amino acids: CASDTSGANTGELFF.

Only a few counts were recorded for this clone. J is TRBJ2-1 and V is TRBV4-1, with 12 bases identical to TRBD2. The trim removed 3 bases at V and 4 bases at J, leaving 19 bases unmatched. Germline CDR1 and CDR2: MGHRA and YSYEKL. The CDR3 consists of 21 residues. The CDR3 spells CASSQNPGTSGLLTPYNEQFF. The CDR3 DNA is TGCGCCAGCAGCCAGAACCCCGGGACTAGCGGGCTCCTAACCCCATACAATGAGCAGTTCTTC.

The chain has TRBV30 and TRBJ2-7; D might be TRBD2 (5 bases). Deletions cut 1 base from V and 3 bases from J, with 16 bases between. Germline V gene sequence: CDR1 GTSNPN, CDR2 SVGIG (reference sequence). The CDR3 sequence is 15 residues long. CDR3 protein: CAWSALTRGYYEQYF. Written as DNA, the CDR3 is TGTGCCTGGAGTGCCCTTACCCGGGGATACTACGAGCAGTACTTC.

The V call is TRBV19, the J call TRBJ1-1, with TRBD1 matching over 8 bases. This CDR3 is built from 12 residues. Germline loops: CDR1 LNHDA, CDR2 SQIVND (reference sequence). V dropped 6 bases and J dropped 7; count of bases not matched to a gene: 4. The CDR3 sequence: CASRTGTGEAFF. The DNA of the CDR3 is TGTGCCAGTAGGACAGGGACAGGTGAAGCTTTCTTT.

As for this clone: The conserved phenylalanine or tryptophan is not found at the CDR3 terminus, so this likely reflects a read error. The V and J genes are TRBV25-1 and TRBJ2-3; the match to TRBD1 covers 8 bases. Per germline, CDR1 MGHDK and CDR2 SYGVNS. The V and J ends lost 6 bases and 1 base, in that order; junction bases with no gene match: 6. This CDR3 is built from 15 residues. CDR3 loop: CASREGQGGTDTQYV. Written as DNA, the CDR3 is TGTGCCAGCAGAGAAGGACAGGGTGGCACAGATACGCAGTATGTT.

As to this clone: At one of its ends the junction is not consistent with the germline gene, which may arise from a read error. This chain joins TRBV7-9 and TRBJ1-2; TRBD1 aligns across 7 bases. CDR3 size: 15 residues. Germline lookup yields CDR1 SEHNR and CDR2 FQNEAQ (reference sequence). The chain's CDR3 is CASSLAWDSNYGYTF. For the CDR3, the DNA is TGTGCCAGCAGCCTAGCATGGGACAGCAACTATGGCTACACCTTC. Variable domain in full (rest from reference TRBV7-9 and TRBJ1-2): DTGVSQNPRHKITKRGQNVTFRCDPISEHNRLYWYRQTLGQGPEFLTYFQNEAQLEKSRLLSDRFSAERPKGSFSTLEIQRTEQGDSAMYLCASSLAWDSNYGYTFGSGTRLTVV.

The CDR3 nucleotides are TGTGCCAGCAGTTTCCAAGGGAGGGAATACTACGAGCAGTACTTC. It codes for CASSFQGREYYEQYF. The J gene is TRBJ2-7, the V gene TRBV27; 7 nucleotides agree with TRBD2. The V segment lost 3 bases and the J segment 3 bases; nucleotides outside the gene matches: 8. The V gene's germline CDR1 is MNHEY and CDR2 SMNVEV (reference sequence). The CDR3 extends over 15 amino acids.

The V call is TRBV27, the J call TRBJ2-1, with D possibly TRBD2 on 7 matching bases. With 7 bases removed from V and 6 bases from J, the gap between germline ends came to 22 bases. The germline V gene encodes CDR1 MNHEY and CDR2 SMNVEV (reference sequence). The length of the CDR3 is 16 residues. CDR3 in DNA: TGTGCCAGCAACCAATGGGGGGGCCTTCAGGTCAATGAGCAGTTCTTC. Residues: CASNQWGGLQVNEQFF.

The rearrangement uses TRBV20-1 and TRBJ2-3, with D perhaps TRBD2 (6 bases). Germline V gives CDR1 DFQATT, CDR2 SNEGSKA (reference sequence). The CDR3 loop spans 11 amino acids. Trimming stripped 5 bases from V and 8 bases from J, with 11 bases between. CDR3 residues: CSAVTSTTQYF. CDR3 DNA sequence: TGCAGTGCTGTGACTAGTACTACGCAGTATTTT.

The V gene is TRBV6-1, the J gene TRBJ1-4; a weak D match, TRBD1 (6 bases). The ends were cut back, 3 bases at V and 7 bases at J, with 12 bases in the middle. CDR1 is MNHNS, CDR2 SASEGT, per germline. The CDR3 sequence is 14 residues long. The CDR3 spells CASSELQGSEKLFF. The CDR3 DNA reads as TGTGCCAGCAGTGAGTTGCAGGGGAGTGAAAAACTGTTTTTT.

In DNA form, the CDR3 reads TGTGCCAGCAGTATAGTAGCGGGAGAGGTGTCCTACAATGAGCAGTTCTTC. Amino acids: CASSIVAGEVSYNEQFF. This chain links TRBV2 with TRBJ2-1; TRBD2 agrees at 9 bases. The trim removed 5 bases at V and 1 base at J, leaving 9 bases unmatched. CDR1 and CDR2 from the germline V gene are SNHLY and FYNNEI. CDR3 length: 17 amino acids.

The chain uses TRBV27 and TRBJ2-1; 10 nucleotides align to TRBD1. Germline trimming cut 2 bases from V and 1 base from J; bases unmatched to any gene: 8. CDR1 is MNHEY and CDR2 is SMNVEV in the germline V gene (reference sequence). The CDR3 loop spans 18 amino acids. CDR3: CASSLGTGDPWSYNEQFF. In DNA form, the CDR3 reads TGTGCCAGCAGTTTAGGGACAGGGGATCCTTGGTCCTACAATGAGCAGTTCTTC.